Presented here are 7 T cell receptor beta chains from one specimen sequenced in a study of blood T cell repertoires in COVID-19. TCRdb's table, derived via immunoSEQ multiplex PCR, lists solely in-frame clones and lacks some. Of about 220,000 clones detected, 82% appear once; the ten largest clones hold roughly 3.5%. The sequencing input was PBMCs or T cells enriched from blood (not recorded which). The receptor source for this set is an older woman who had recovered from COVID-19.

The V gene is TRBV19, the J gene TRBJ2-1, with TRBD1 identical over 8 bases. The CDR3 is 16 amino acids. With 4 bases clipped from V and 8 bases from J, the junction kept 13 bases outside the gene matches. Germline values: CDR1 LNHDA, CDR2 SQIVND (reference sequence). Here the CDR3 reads CASSSGTGQLKDEQFF. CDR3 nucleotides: TGTGCCAGTAGTAGCGGGACAGGACAGCTCAAGGATGAGCAGTTCTTC.

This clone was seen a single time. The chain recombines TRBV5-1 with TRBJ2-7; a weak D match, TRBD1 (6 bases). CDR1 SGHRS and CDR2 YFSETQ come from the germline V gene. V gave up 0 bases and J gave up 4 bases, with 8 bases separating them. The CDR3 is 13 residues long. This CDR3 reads CASSLAGTYEQYF. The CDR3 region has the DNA TGCGCCAGCAGCTTGGCAGGGACATACGAGCAGTACTTC.

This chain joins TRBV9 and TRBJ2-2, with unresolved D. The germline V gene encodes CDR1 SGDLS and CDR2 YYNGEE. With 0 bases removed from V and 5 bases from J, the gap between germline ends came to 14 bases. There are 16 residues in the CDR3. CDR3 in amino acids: CASSVAGGPWTGELFF. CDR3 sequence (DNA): TGTGCCAGCAGCGTAGCCGGCGGCCCTTGGACCGGGGAGCTGTTTTTT.

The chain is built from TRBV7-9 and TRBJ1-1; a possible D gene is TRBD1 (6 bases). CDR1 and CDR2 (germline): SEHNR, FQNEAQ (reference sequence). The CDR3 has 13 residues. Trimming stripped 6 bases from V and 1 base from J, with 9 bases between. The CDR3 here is CASRQQGNTEAFF. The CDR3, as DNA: TGTGCCAGCAGACAACAGGGGAACACTGAAGCTTTCTTT.

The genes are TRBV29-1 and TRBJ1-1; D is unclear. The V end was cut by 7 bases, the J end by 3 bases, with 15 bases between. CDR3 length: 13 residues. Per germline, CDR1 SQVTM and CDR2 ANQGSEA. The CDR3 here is CSALRGMDTEAFF. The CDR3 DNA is TGCAGCGCCCTTCGAGGGATGGACACTGAAGCTTTCTTT.

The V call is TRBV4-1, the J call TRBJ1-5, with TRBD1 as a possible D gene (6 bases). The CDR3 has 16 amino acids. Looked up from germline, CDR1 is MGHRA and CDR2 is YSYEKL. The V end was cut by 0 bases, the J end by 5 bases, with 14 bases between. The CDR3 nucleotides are TGCGCCAGCAGCCAAGACGGAACAGGGAGGGATCAGCCCCAGCATTTT. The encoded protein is CASSQDGTGRDQPQHF.

This CDR3 reads CASSPNAGDGYTF. CDR3 DNA: TGTGCCAGCAGCCCTAACGCGGGGGATGGCTACACCTTC. This rearrangement joins TRBV7-2 to TRBJ1-2, with D possibly TRBD1 on 5 matching bases. Trimming removed 5 bases from V and 6 bases from J, with 13 bases in between. CDR3 size: 13 residues. The germline V gene has CDR1 SGHTA and CDR2 FQGNSA.